Sequencing of this T cell receptor (beta chain) was carried out in a study of OX40 agonist ivuxolimab in advanced cancers. Across the study: Prior checkpoint blockade (anti-PD-1, anti-PD-L1 or anti-CTLA-4) was permitted; about 40% had it. Whole-study results and caveats: Among patients with partial responses at 0.1-3.0 mg/kg, clonal expansion was among the lowest.

As regards this clone: Antigen unknown.

V was clipped by 5 bases and J by 6 bases, with 13 bases between them. CDR1 is SGHVS, CDR2 FNYEAQ, per germline. The CDR3 loop spans 13 amino acids. Patients with autoimmune history or systemic immunosuppression were excluded. TCRdb's copy holds only in-frame clones and misses some; the assay was immunoSEQ multiplex PCR. The sample shows over 35,000 clones, approximately 85% of them seen only once. This sequence was found in an adult with an advanced solid tumor such as melanoma, head and neck, liver or kidney cancer. Source: CD4+ or CD8+ T cells sorted from blood, taken in a trial of the OX40 agonist ivuxolimab. J is TRBJ1-1 and V is TRBV7-6, with TRBD1 as a possible D gene (5 bases). CDR3 in amino acids: CASSLMRGAEAFF. CDR3 coding DNA: TGTGCCAGCAGCCTGATGCGGGGCGCTGAAGCTTTCTTT. Full variable domain (rest looked up from reference TRBV7-6 and TRBJ1-1): GAGVSQSPRYKVTKRGQDVALRCDPISGHVSLYWYRQALGQGPEFLTYFNYEAQQDKSGLPNDRFSAERPEGSISTLTIQRTEQRDSAMYRCASSLMRGAEAFFGQGTRLTVV.